This TCR beta chain was sequenced for a study of OX40 agonist ivuxolimab in advanced cancers. Study in general: The treatment was a fully human IgG2 OX40 agonist, ivuxolimab.

TCRdb keeps only in-frame clones here, not all; method: immunoSEQ multiplex PCR. Counted here are 40,000 or so clones, around nine tenths occurring once; the ten biggest clones make up about 13%. Specimen: CD4+ or CD8+ T cells sorted from blood, collected in a trial of the OX40 agonist ivuxolimab. The clonotype originates from an adult with an advanced solid tumor such as melanoma, head and neck, liver or kidney cancer.

The CDR3 reads CASRSGTGGYDEQFF. The CDR3 coding sequence is TGTGCCAGCAGGTCCGGGACAGGGGGTTACGATGAGCAGTTCTTC. The rearrangement joins TRBV5-4 to TRBJ2-1, with 11 bases that match TRBD1. Germline loops: CDR1 SGHNT, CDR2 YYREEE (reference sequence). The J segment lost 8 bases and the V segment lost 5 bases, leaving 9 bases of the junction unmatched. This CDR3 has 15 residues.